The 28 T cell receptor beta chains in this list originate from one sample, sequenced in a study of T-cell memory formation after mild COVID-19 (TCRdb year 2021). Library preparation used 5' RACE. Instrument on record: Illumina NovaSeq 6000. TCRdb reprocessed the public reads (quality trimming at Q25 with fastp, clone calling with MiXCR) and kept in-frame beta chains. Rows are combined by CDR3 protein, so each entry shows the most common genes and DNA. The sample table shows around 200,000 distinct CDR3 sequences, and around 27% are seen once. The ten largest make up roughly 10% of the sample. Sequenced: PBMCs or a T cell subset sorted from them (not recorded which). The receptors shown here come from an adult woman who had mild COVID-19 (a few samples of this study predate the infection). The sample titles of this study are shuffled in the database, so cell type and time point are left out; the donor was told from shared clones.

This clonotype has just a few counts. This chain connects TRBV7-9 to TRBJ2-5, with TRBD1 matching over 7 bases. Per germline, CDR1 SEHNR and CDR2 FQNEAQ (reference sequence). After removal of 5 bases from V and 4 bases from J, the junction contained 4 bases not matched to a gene. CDR3 length: 13 amino acids. CDR3 DNA: TGTGCCAGCAGCAGACAGGGTGGAGAGACCCAGTACTTC. Protein: CASSRQGGETQYF.

In this sample, this clonotype turned up a few times. The chain couples TRBV5-1 to TRBJ2-3, with a weak D call TRBD1 (6 bases). The germline CDR1 and CDR2 sequences are SGHRS and YFSETQ. This CDR3 is built from 17 residues. V lost 0 bases, J lost 0 bases, and 14 bases lay in between. The CDR3 spells CASSLVKDSMSTDTQYF. CDR3 bases: TGCGCCAGCAGCTTGGTAAAGGACAGTATGAGCACAGATACGCAGTATTTT.

The sample holds a few counts of this clonotype. The chain employs TRBV5-1 and TRBJ2-7; 7 bases fit TRBD2. There are 14 residues in the CDR3. V gave up 0 bases and J gave up 7 bases; unmatched junction bases: 7. The germline V gene has CDR1 SGHRS and CDR2 YFSETQ. The CDR3 loop reads CASSLVSGPGEQYF. Here the CDR3 DNA reads TGCGCCAGCAGCTTGGTTAGCGGGCCCGGAGAGCAGTACTTC.

This clonotype came up a few times. The CDR3 protein is CASSLKLLGRGDTEAFF. CDR3 DNA: TGTGCCAGCAGTTTAAAGCTGTTGGGCAGGGGGGACACTGAAGCTTTCTTT. The chain has TRBV27 and TRBJ1-1, with TRBD1 matching over 7 bases. V dropped 2 bases and J dropped 3; count of bases not matched to a gene: 12. The CDR3 has 17 amino acids. Germline loops: CDR1 MNHEY, CDR2 SMNVEV (reference sequence).

This clonotype was recorded a few times. The J gene is TRBJ2-7, the V gene TRBV10-3, with no clear D. Germline CDR1 is ENHRY and CDR2 is SYGVKD. Between the trimmed V and J ends, which lost 8 bases and 2 bases, there was a span of 16 bases. This CDR3 has 14 residues. The CDR3 DNA reads as TGTGCCATCCGTAGCCCAGGACCTACCTACGAGCAGTACTTC. Translating gives CAIRSPGPTYEQYF.

A few counts support this clonotype. The V call is TRBV7-3, the J call TRBJ2-3; D uncertain. CDR3 size: 13 residues. Per germline, CDR1 SGHTA and CDR2 FQGTGA. With 5 bases removed from V and 4 bases from J, the gap between germline ends came to 10 bases. The CDR3 is CASSDTVSDTQYF. The CDR3 DNA follows: TGTGCCAGCAGCGATACGGTTTCAGATACGCAGTATTTT.

This clonotype was found a few times. The V and J genes are TRBV20-1 and TRBJ2-2; 12 nucleotides align to TRBD2. The CDR3 is 17 amino acids. The ends lost 0 bases at V and 4 bases at J; junction bases unmatched: 6. CDR1 DFQATT and CDR2 SNEGSKA come from the germline V gene (reference sequence). For the CDR3, the DNA is TGCAGTGCTAGAGATCCTTCACTAGCGGGGGGCACCGGGGAGCTGTTTTTT. Translated, it gives CSARDPSLAGGTGELFF.

This chain uses TRBV7-9 with TRBJ2-3; D is possibly TRBD2 (6 bases). V lost 11 bases, J lost 6 bases, and 12 bases lay in between. This CDR3 has 11 amino acids. Germline CDR1 SEHNR, CDR2 FQNEAQ (reference sequence). This chain's CDR3 is CAGEDNDTQYF. The CDR3 region has the DNA TGTGCCGGGGAGGACAATGATACGCAGTATTTT.

This sequence joins TRBV6-5 and TRBJ2-7; TRBD1 might be the D (6 bases). Trimming cost V 2 bases and J 1 base, with 9 bases left between them. This CDR3 is 14 amino acids long. Per the germline V gene, CDR1 is MNHEY and CDR2 is SVGAGI. The CDR3 DNA sequence: TGTGCCAGCAGTTACGAGGGGACATCCTACGAGCAGTACTTC. This codes for CASSYEGTSYEQYF.

This chain uses TRBV6-2 or TRBV6-3 with TRBJ1-1, with D unclear. Germline CDR1 is MNHEY and CDR2 is SVGEGT. The CDR3 totals 14 residues. V shed 2 bases and J shed 3 bases, with 10 bases lying between them. The CDR3 DNA reads as TGTGCCAGCAGTTACGGTATGGCAGACACTGAAGCTTTCTTT. This codes for CASSYGMADTEAFF.

The gene calls are TRBV30 and TRBJ1-5, with 9 bases identical to TRBD1. In germline, CDR1 is GTSNPN, CDR2 SVGIG (reference sequence). The CDR3 extends over 13 amino acids. After removal of 1 base from V and 9 bases from J, the junction contained 4 bases not matched to a gene. CDR3 in amino acids: CAWSEDRGGPQHF. CDR3 in DNA: TGTGCCTGGAGTGAGGACAGGGGAGGGCCCCAGCATTTT.

This clonotype was detected many times. The chain uses TRBV6-4 and TRBJ2-2, with D perhaps TRBD1 (5 bases). V gave up 5 bases and J gave up 7 bases, with 8 bases separating them. In germline, CDR1 is MRHNA, CDR2 SNTAGT. CDR3 length: 12 amino acids. The CDR3 reads CASSSGFGELFF. The CDR3 DNA sequence: TGTGCCAGCAGTTCAGGGTTCGGGGAGCTGTTTTTT.

J is TRBJ2-3 and V is TRBV6-2 or TRBV6-3; a weak D match, TRBD2 (6 bases). Germline values: CDR1 MNHEY, CDR2 SVGEGT. V dropped 5 bases and J dropped 8 bases, with 20 bases sitting between them. The CDR3 runs to 15 residues. CDR3 in DNA: TGTGCCAGCAGTCCGAGGGAGGTTCAGATCGGTACGCAGTATTTT. Residues: CASSPREVQIGTQYF.

This clonotype came up a few times. The V gene is TRBV20-1, the J gene TRBJ2-1; maybe TRBD2 (6 bases). Germline-derived CDR1 and CDR2 are DFQATT and SNEGSKA (reference sequence). The CDR3 is 15 residues long. V was cut by 2 bases and J by 0 bases, with 11 bases left in between. For the CDR3, the DNA is TGCAGTGCTAGACCTCGGGGGAACTCCTACAATGAGCAGTTCTTC. Amino acid sequence: CSARPRGNSYNEQFF.

The V and J genes are TRBV12-3 or TRBV12-4 and TRBJ2-1, with unresolved D. The V gene lost 6 bases and the J gene lost 12 bases, with 15 bases spanning the gap. The CDR3 is 12 amino acids. DNA of the CDR3: TGTGCCAGCAGCGCCTTGGTGGTCCCGCAGTTCTTC. It translates to CASSALVVPQFF.

The chain couples TRBV20-1 to TRBJ2-7, with 7 bases fitting TRBD1. With V trimmed by 0 bases and J by 2 bases, 7 bases remained unmatched. This CDR3 has 15 amino acids. Germline assignment: CDR1 DFQATT and CDR2 SNEGSKA (reference sequence). The CDR3 sequence is CSARDLGTVAYEQYF. In nucleotides, the CDR3 is TGCAGTGCTAGAGATCTGGGGACAGTCGCCTACGAGCAGTACTTC.

This clonotype has ten or more counts. The V gene is TRBV5-1, the J gene TRBJ2-7, with TRBD1 matching 7 bases. Germline values: CDR1 SGHRS, CDR2 YFSETQ. V lost 3 bases to trimming and J lost 0 bases; unmatched junction nucleotides: 6. The CDR3 has 15 amino acids. The DNA for the CDR3 is TGCGCCAGCAGCTGGGGGACAGTTGACTCCTACGAGCAGTACTTC. This sequence encodes CASSWGTVDSYEQYF.

V is TRBV12-3 or TRBV12-4 and J is TRBJ2-7; 10 nucleotides align to TRBD2. Trimming cost V 1 base and J 3 bases; bases outside gene matches: 3. This CDR3 comprises 15 residues. The chain's CDR3 is CASSLGTSGGYEQYF. The CDR3 region has the DNA TGTGCCAGCAGTTTAGGGACTAGCGGAGGCTACGAGCAGTACTTC.

The V call is TRBV20-1, the J call TRBJ2-3, with 9 bases aligning to TRBD1. The CDR3 is 14 amino acids. V lost 3 bases, J lost 2 bases, and 3 bases stayed unmatched. Germline loops: CDR1 DFQATT, CDR2 SNEGSKA (reference sequence). Written as DNA, the CDR3 is TGCAGTGCTAGGGGGGACAGGGCCACAGATACGCAGTATTTT. It yields the protein CSARGDRATDTQYF.

This chain joins TRBV7-8 and TRBJ1-5, with 11 bases fitting TRBD1. The V segment lost 5 bases and the J segment 11 bases; nucleotides outside the gene matches: 8. Germline V gives CDR1 SGHVS, CDR2 FQNEAQ. The CDR3 totals 14 residues. DNA for the CDR3: TGTGCCAGCAGCGCCGGGACAGGGGGGACGTCCCAGCATTTT. Its translation is CASSAGTGGTSQHF.

The gene calls are TRBV7-8 and TRBJ2-5; 9 bases match TRBD1. The V segment lost 4 bases and the J segment 4 bases; nucleotides outside the gene matches: 7. Germline CDR1 SGHVS, CDR2 FQNEAQ. The CDR3 covers 15 residues. CDR3 residues: CASSSYRGLGETQYF. Written as DNA, the CDR3 is TGTGCCAGCAGCTCTTACAGGGGGCTCGGAGAGACCCAGTACTTC.

In its sample, this clonotype was seen a few times. The chain recombines TRBV18 with TRBJ2-1, with D unresolved. The CDR3 has 14 amino acids. Germline values: CDR1 KGHSH, CDR2 LQKENI. Trimming pared 3 bases from V and 5 bases from J, leaving 11 bases between. CDR3 residues: CASSPLTRNNEQFF. The CDR3 bases are TGTGCCAGCTCACCCTTGACCCGGAACAATGAGCAGTTCTTC.

This clonotype was seen a few times. The CDR3: CASSAGVSSQYF. The CDR3 DNA follows: TGTGCCAGCAGTGCCGGGGTGAGTTCGCAGTATTTT. The chain employs TRBV12-3 or TRBV12-4 and TRBJ2-3; D might be TRBD2 (5 bases). V was pared by 5 bases and J by 10 bases, with 13 bases between. CDR3 length equals 12 residues.

The chain employs TRBV4-3 and TRBJ2-1; TRBD2 matches 12 bases. Germline CDR1 and CDR2: LGHNA and YSLEER. The CDR3 is made up of 20 amino acids. Losses at the gene ends were 3 bases for V and 0 bases for J; bases not matched to a gene: 12. The CDR3 protein is CASSQRRTSGIATSYNEQFF. In nucleotides, the CDR3 is TGCGCCAGCAGCCAGCGTCGGACTAGCGGGATTGCGACCTCCTACAATGAGCAGTTCTTC.

The table lists this clonotype with a count of one. The CDR3 is CASSPRQVPTLDTEAFF. The CDR3 coding sequence is TGTGCCAGCAGCCCGAGACAGGTTCCGACATTGGACACTGAAGCTTTCTTT. The V call is TRBV12-3 or TRBV12-4, the J call TRBJ1-1, with D possibly TRBD1 on 6 matching bases. This CDR3 has 17 residues. Between the trimmed V and J ends, which lost 6 bases and 3 bases, there was a span of 23 bases.

This clonotype has more than one count but fewer than ten. V and J are TRBV7-9 and TRBJ2-5; 15 nucleotides align to TRBD2. In germline, CDR1 is SEHNR, CDR2 FQNEAQ (reference sequence). J was trimmed by 1 base and V by 0 bases; bases with no gene match: 6. The CDR3 runs 19 residues. The CDR3 loop is CASSLAWWTSGRVQETQYF. The CDR3 nucleotides read TGTGCCAGCAGCTTAGCTTGGTGGACTAGCGGGAGGGTCCAAGAGACCCAGTACTTC. Full variable domain (rest looked up from reference TRBV7-9 and TRBJ2-5): DTGVSQNPRHKITKRGQNVTFRCDPISEHNRLYWYRQTLGQGPEFLTYFQNEAQLEKSRLLSDRFSAERPKGSFSTLEIQRTEQGDSAMYLCASSLAWWTSGRVQETQYFGPGTRLLVL.

This chain joins TRBV9 and TRBJ2-7; D is perhaps TRBD1 or TRBD2 (7 bases each). The CDR3 has 14 amino acids. The ends were cut back, 2 bases at V and 8 bases at J, with 17 bases in the middle. From germline, CDR1 is SGDLS and CDR2 YYNGEE. CDR3 in amino acids: CASSVPRGGVKQYF. As DNA, the CDR3 is TGTGCCAGCAGCGTCCCCAGGGGGGGGGTTAAGCAGTACTTC. Full variable domain (outside the CDR3, taken from reference TRBV9 and TRBJ2-7): DSGVTQTPKHLITATGQRVTLRCSPRSGDLSVYWYQQSLDQGLQFLIQYYNGEERAKGNILERFSAQQFPDLHSELNLSSLELGDSALYFCASSVPRGGVKQYFGPGTRLTVT.

This chain connects TRBV19 to TRBJ1-2, with D tentatively TRBD1 (5 bases). Germline V CDR1 and CDR2: LNHDA, SQIVND (reference sequence). This CDR3 has 13 residues. Trimming pared 5 bases from V and 7 bases from J, leaving 14 bases between. The CDR3 is CASSDRGNSGYTF. CDR3 DNA: TGTGCCAGTAGTGATAGGGGCAATTCTGGCTACACCTTC.